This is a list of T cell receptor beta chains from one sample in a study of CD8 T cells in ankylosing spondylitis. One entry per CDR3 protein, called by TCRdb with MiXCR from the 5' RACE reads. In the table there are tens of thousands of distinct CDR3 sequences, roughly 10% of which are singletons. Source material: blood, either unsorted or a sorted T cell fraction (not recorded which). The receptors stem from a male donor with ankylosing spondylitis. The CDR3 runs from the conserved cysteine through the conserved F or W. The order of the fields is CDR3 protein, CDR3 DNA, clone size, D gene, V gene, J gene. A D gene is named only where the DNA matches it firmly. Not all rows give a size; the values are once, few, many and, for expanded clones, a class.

CDR3: CSAYWQGIYSPLHF
DNA: TGCAGTGCTTATTGGCAGGGAATTTATTCACCCCTCCACTTT
size: .
D: .
V: TRBV20-1
J: TRBJ1-6

CDR3: CASSAPGHGGTDTQYF
DNA: TGTGCCAGCAGCGCCCCAGGCCATGGTGGCACAGATACGCAGTATTTT
size: few
D: .
V: TRBV7-9
J: TRBJ2-3

CDR3: CASSLGQGASTGELFF
DNA: TGTGCCAGCAGCTTGGGACAGGGGGCATCCACCGGGGAGCTGTTTTTT
size: many
D: TRBD1
V: TRBV7-9
J: TRBJ2-2

CDR3: CASSYGTGDERSTYGSYNEQFF
DNA: TGTGCCAGCAGTTACGGGACAGGGGACGAACGATCGACCTATGGCTCCTACAATGAGCAGTTCTTC
size: many
D: TRBD1
V: TRBV6-2/TRBV6-3
J: TRBJ2-1

CDR3: CASTYSGSSGNEQFF
DNA: TGTGCCAGCACCTATAGCGGGAGCTCTGGCAATGAGCAGTTCTTC
size: few
D: TRBD2
V: TRBV12-3/TRBV12-4
J: TRBJ2-1

CDR3: CASSLGGVSYEQYF
DNA: TGTGCCAGCAGCTTAGGAGGGGTATCCTACGAGCAGTACTTC
size: few
D: .
V: TRBV7-2
J: TRBJ2-7

CDR3: CASTRGGTVKNEQFF
DNA: TGTGCCAGCACCCGCGGGGGGACAGTTAAGAATGAGCAGTTCTTC
size: .
D: .
V: TRBV7-9
J: TRBJ2-1

CDR3: CSAQPLGRDNSPLHF
DNA: TGCAGTGCGCAGCCTTTGGGGAGGGATAATTCACCCCTCCACTTT
size: many
D: .
V: TRBV20-1
J: TRBJ1-6

CDR3: CASSGDRGYTEAFF
DNA: TGTGCCAGCAGTGGAGACAGGGGGTACACTGAAGCTTTCTTT
size: .
D: TRBD1
V: TRBV6-1
J: TRBJ1-1

CDR3: CASSQDMTGSYEQYF
DNA: TGTGCCAGCAGCCAAGATATGACGGGGTCCTACGAGCAGTACTTC
size: .
D: .
V: TRBV14
J: TRBJ2-7

CDR3: CASSLWAGDNQPQHF
DNA: TGTGCCAGCAGTTTATGGGCAGGGGACAATCAGCCCCAGCATTTT
size: few
D: .
V: TRBV27
J: TRBJ1-5

CDR3: CASSEGGMTRDTQYF
DNA: TGCGCCAGCAGTGAGGGCGGGATGACCCGAGATACGCAGTATTTT
size: few
D: .
V: TRBV10-2
J: TRBJ2-3

CDR3: CASREQSLAGAAGELFF
DNA: TGTGCCAGCAGAGAACAGAGCCTAGCGGGAGCGGCCGGGGAGCTGTTTTTT
size: .
D: TRBD2
V: TRBV12-3/TRBV12-4
J: TRBJ2-2

CDR3: CASSFREIYQPQHF
DNA: TGTGCCAGCAGTTTTAGGGAGATTTATCAGCCCCAGCATTTT
size: many
D: .
V: TRBV28
J: TRBJ1-5

CDR3: CASSQVAPGHEQYF
DNA: TGTGCCAGCAGCCAAGTGGCCCCCGGGCACGAGCAGTACTTC
size: few
D: .
V: TRBV4-2
J: TRBJ2-7

CDR3: CASSPSMQVVKYF
DNA: TGTGCCAGCAGCCCTTCAATGCAGGTAGTAAAGTACTTC
size: .
D: .
V: TRBV9
J: TRBJ2-7

CDR3: CASSPGTSGRYYEQYF
DNA: TGTGCCAGCAGTCCCGGGACTAGCGGCCGCTACTACGAGCAGTACTTC
size: once
D: TRBD2
V: TRBV27
J: TRBJ2-7

CDR3: CASSIVSGSTGELFF
DNA: TGTGCCAGTAGTATAGTCTCCGGGAGCACCGGGGAGCTGTTTTTT
size: few
D: .
V: TRBV19
J: TRBJ2-2

CDR3: CATSWAGVYNEQFF
DNA: TGTGCCACCAGTTGGGCAGGGGTCTACAATGAGCAGTTCTTC
size: few
D: .
V: TRBV15
J: TRBJ2-1

CDR3: CASSYSQLATETQYF
DNA: TGTGCCAGCAGTTACTCCCAACTAGCGACGGAGACCCAGTACTTC
size: few
D: TRBD2
V: TRBV6-5
J: TRBJ2-5

CDR3: CASSEVPEINYGYTF
DNA: TGTGCCAGCAGTGAAGTCCCCGAAATCAACTATGGCTACACCTTC
size: .
D: .
V: TRBV6-1
J: TRBJ1-2

CDR3: CASSLVEPGQAYEQFF
DNA: TGTGCCAGCAGCTTAGTGGAACCGGGACAGGCATACGAGCAGTTCTTC
size: .
D: TRBD1
V: TRBV11-2
J: TRBJ2-1

CDR3: CSARSGSGGTEQYF
DNA: TGCAGTGCTAGATCCGGGTCAGGGGGCACCGAGCAGTACTTC
size: few
D: TRBD1
V: TRBV20-1
J: TRBJ2-7

CDR3: CASSLWTSGPLQTQYF
DNA: TGTGCCAGCAGTTTGTGGACTAGCGGGCCGTTGCAGACCCAGTACTTC
size: many
D: TRBD2
V: TRBV28
J: TRBJ2-5

CDR3: CASSLEWGSSYEQYF
DNA: TGTGCCAGCAGCTTAGAGTGGGGATCCTCCTACGAGCAGTACTTC
size: .
D: .
V: TRBV11-2
J: TRBJ2-7

CDR3: CASSLGGSAYEQYF
DNA: TGTGCCAGCAGCTTAGGAGGCAGTGCCTACGAGCAGTACTTC
size: many
D: .
V: TRBV11-2
J: TRBJ2-7

CDR3: CASSAPYEQYF
DNA: TGTGCCAGCAGCGCCCCATACGAGCAGTACTTC
size: .
D: .
V: TRBV3-1
J: TRBJ2-7

CDR3: CASSNPPGSGYTF
DNA: TGTGCCAGCAGCAACCCTCCAGGGAGCGGCTACACCTTC
size: .
D: .
V: TRBV21-1
J: TRBJ1-2

CDR3: CASSASNRDSPLHF
DNA: TGTGCCAGCAGCGCATCGAACAGGGATTCACCCCTCCACTTT
size: many
D: .
V: TRBV7-9
J: TRBJ1-6

CDR3: CSARSPGGSYNEQFF
DNA: TGCAGTGCTAGATCCCCCGGAGGGTCCTACAATGAGCAGTTCTTC
size: .
D: .
V: TRBV20-1
J: TRBJ2-1

CDR3: CASSVGPTEAFF
DNA: TGTGCCAGCAGCGTCGGCCCGACCGAAGCTTTCTTT
size: .
D: .
V: TRBV7-9
J: TRBJ1-1

CDR3: CASSPEMGFYNEQFF
DNA: TGTGCCAGCAGTCCGGAAATGGGCTTCTACAATGAGCAGTTCTTC
size: many
D: .
V: TRBV28
J: TRBJ2-1

CDR3: CATAPGTSGRTDTQYF
DNA: TGTGCCACCGCCCCCGGGACTAGCGGTCGCACAGATACGCAGTATTTT
size: many
D: TRBD2
V: TRBV15
J: TRBJ2-3

CDR3: CSATTGGPSGNQPQHF
DNA: TGCAGTGCTACGACAGGGGGCCCTTCCGGGAATCAGCCCCAGCATTTT
size: many
D: TRBD1
V: TRBV20-1
J: TRBJ1-5

CDR3: CATSDVTGPGDEQYF
DNA: TGTGCCACCAGTGATGTGACAGGGCCGGGAGACGAGCAGTACTTC
size: .
D: .
V: TRBV24-1
J: TRBJ2-7

CDR3: CASRLQGAANEKLFF
DNA: TGCGCCAGCCGCCTTCAGGGGGCGGCTAATGAAAAACTGTTTTTT
size: few
D: TRBD1
V: TRBV5-1
J: TRBJ1-4

CDR3: CASTLWGRDENEQFF
DNA: TGTGCCAGCACCCTTTGGGGGAGGGATGAAAATGAGCAGTTCTTC
size: .
D: TRBD2
V: TRBV12-3/TRBV12-4
J: TRBJ2-1

CDR3: CASIRDTSYEQYF
DNA: TGTGCCTCGATCCGGGACACGTCCTACGAGCAGTACTTC
size: few
D: .
V: TRBV30
J: TRBJ2-7